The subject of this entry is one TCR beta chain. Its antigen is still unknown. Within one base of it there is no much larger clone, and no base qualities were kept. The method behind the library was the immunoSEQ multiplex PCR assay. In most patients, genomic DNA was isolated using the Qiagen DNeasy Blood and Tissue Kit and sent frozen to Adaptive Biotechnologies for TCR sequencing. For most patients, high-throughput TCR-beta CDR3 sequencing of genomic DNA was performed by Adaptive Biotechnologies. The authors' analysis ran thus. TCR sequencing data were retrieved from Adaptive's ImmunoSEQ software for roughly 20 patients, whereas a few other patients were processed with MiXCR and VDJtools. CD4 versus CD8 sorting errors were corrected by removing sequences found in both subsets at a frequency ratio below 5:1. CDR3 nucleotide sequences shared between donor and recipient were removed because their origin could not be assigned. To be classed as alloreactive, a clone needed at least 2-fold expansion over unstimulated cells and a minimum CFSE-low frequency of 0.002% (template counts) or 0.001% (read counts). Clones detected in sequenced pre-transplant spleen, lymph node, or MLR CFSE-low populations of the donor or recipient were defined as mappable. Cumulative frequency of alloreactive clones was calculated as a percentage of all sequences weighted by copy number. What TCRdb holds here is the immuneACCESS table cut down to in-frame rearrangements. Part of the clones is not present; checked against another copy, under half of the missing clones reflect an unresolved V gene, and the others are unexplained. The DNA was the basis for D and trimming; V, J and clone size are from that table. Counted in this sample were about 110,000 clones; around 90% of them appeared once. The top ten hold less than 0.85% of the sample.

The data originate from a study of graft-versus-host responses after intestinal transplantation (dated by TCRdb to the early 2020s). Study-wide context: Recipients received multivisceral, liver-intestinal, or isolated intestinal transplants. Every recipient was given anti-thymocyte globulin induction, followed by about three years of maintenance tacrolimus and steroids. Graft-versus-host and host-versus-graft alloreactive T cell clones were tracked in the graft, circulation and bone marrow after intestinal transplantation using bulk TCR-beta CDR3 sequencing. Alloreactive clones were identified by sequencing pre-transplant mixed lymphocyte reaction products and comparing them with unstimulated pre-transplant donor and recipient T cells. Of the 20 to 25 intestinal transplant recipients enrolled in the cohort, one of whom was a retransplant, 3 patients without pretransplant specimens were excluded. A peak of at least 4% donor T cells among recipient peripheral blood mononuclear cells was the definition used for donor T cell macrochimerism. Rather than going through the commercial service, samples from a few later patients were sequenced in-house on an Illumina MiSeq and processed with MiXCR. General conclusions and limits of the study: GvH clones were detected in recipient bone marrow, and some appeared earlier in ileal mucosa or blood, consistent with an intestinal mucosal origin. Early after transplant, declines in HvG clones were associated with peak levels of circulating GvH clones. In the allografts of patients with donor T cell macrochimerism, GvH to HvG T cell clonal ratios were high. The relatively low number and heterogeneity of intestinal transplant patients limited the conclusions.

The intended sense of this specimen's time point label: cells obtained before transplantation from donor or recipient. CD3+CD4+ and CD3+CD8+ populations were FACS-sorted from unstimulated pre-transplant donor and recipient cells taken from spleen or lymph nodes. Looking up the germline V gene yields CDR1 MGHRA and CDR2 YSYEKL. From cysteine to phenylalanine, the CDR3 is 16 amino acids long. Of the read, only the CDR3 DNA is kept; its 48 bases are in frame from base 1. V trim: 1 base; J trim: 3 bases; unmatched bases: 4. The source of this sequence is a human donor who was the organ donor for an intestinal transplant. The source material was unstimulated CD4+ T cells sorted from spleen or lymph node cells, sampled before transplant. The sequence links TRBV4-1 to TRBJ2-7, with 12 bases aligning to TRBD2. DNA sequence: TGCGCCAGCAGCCAAGGACTAGCGGGGGATGGCTACGAGCAGTACTTC. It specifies CASSQGLAGDGYEQYF.